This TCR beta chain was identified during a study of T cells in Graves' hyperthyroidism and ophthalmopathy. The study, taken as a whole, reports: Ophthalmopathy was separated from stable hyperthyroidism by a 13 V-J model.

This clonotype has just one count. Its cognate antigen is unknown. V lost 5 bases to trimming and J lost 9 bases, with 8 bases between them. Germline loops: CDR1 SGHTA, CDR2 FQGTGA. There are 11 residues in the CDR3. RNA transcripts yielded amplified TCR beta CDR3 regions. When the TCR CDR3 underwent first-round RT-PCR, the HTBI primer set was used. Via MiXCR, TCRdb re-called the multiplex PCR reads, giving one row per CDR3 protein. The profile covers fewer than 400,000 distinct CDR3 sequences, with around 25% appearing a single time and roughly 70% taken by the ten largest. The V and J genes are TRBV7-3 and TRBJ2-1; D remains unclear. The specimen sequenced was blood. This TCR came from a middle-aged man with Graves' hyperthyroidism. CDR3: CASSNSVEQFF. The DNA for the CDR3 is TGTGCCAGCAGCAATTCAGTTGAGCAGTTCTTC.